Listed below are T cell receptor beta chains from one sample, sequenced in a study of shared clonotypes between healthy human individuals. Profiled with immunoSEQ multiplex PCR; TCRdb holds only in-frame clones, not every one. The sample lists about 1.5 million clones, roughly 95% seen once, with roughly 1.1% in the top ten. Sequencing was performed on naive CD4+ T cells sorted from blood. The origin of the receptors is a man younger than 45 in good health. CDR3s include the opening cysteine and the closing phenylalanine or tryptophan.

v_call cdr3_length cdr3_aa
TRBV5-1 14 CASSLTGITGELFF
TRBV21-1 17 CASSAPGNSFDKNIQYF
TRBV18 14 CASSPLENTGELFF
TRBV12-5 11 CASGFQQEQFF
TRBV5-1 17 CASSLAYPSENDNEQFF
TRBV11-2 13 CASSLKGNTEAFF
TRBV7-2 16 CASSLSSTSGQETQYF
TRBV2 13 CASKRGVAYEQYF
TRBV5-8 13 CASREHLPLGYTF
TRBV9 13 CASSVAGTETQYF
TRBV30 17 CAWSSLSVYRGHQPQHF
TRBV5-1 15 CASSLGDRDTGELFF
TRBV4-3 16 CASSQGTGSLGWGLFF
TRBV19 12 CASTYRGEGYTF
TRBV28 15 CASSPFNEGATEAFF
TRBV10-2 12 CASSDQGPRAFF
TRBV4-2 14 CASSLMAGGNEQFF
TRBV9 13 CASSLGGTGEQYF
TRBV5-6 14 CASSPRDRFNGYTF
TRBV10-1 16 CASSESRAGSKNIQYF
TRBV30 13 CAWSVTGFQPQHF
TRBV7-2 17 CASSLGAGRQGSEKLFF
TRBV5-6 14 CASSPGGYQETQYF
TRBV27 15 CASSSAGVFLNEQFF
TRBV21-1 18 CASSSRDREPYSNQPQHF
TRBV13 15 CASSKTGAGNQPQHF
TRBV6-5 15 CASSYSRRPGSTIYF
TRBV19 16 CASSPSRGGSTDTQYF
TRBV5-1 15 CASSLFQGPSYEQYF
TRBV10-1 13 CASSDAPNYGYTF
TRBV5-1 14 CASSWGLSAGELFF
TRBV6-1 18 CASSGLAGGGYLGDTQYF
TRBV19 16 CASSFFPGQGSNEQFF
TRBV2 16 CASSTDKRSGANVLTF
TRBV28 15 CASSPPRGAGYGYTF
TRBV5-4 13 CASSEQGSYEQYF
TRBV11-2 13 CASSPLRGAEAFF
TRBV7-2 17 CASSLLGGVPRSNEQFF
TRBV5-6 16 CASSPYRTPLVETQYF
TRBV2 16 CASRDGPGASNQPQHF
TRBV7-2 18 CASRPGGSGKVGQETQYF
TRBV14 13 CARTGPSNQPQHF
TRBV9 16 CASSVAGQAGTNEQFF
TRBV7-3 13 CASSLNGNRGLYF
TRBV19 15 CASKISASGANVLTF
TRBV7-9 18 CASSLAKPGVTLNYGYTF
TRBV4-2 18 CASSQGGLAGGWQETQYF
TRBV7-9 14 CASSHERAGQPQHF
TRBV18 16 CASSPISGHGTDTQYF
TRBV28 11 CASSLTRASYF
TRBV6-6 13 CASSYSRGDGYTF
TRBV10-3 13 CAISESSSYEQYF
TRBV7-8 14 CASTVAGGPDEQFF
TRBV11-2 16 CASGPGGREGTHEQFF
TRBV10-3 13 CAIRQDRGTEAFF
TRBV5-1 15 CASSLAGGYTGELFF
TRBV4-3 16 CASSQDLAGTVNEQFF
TRBV2 14 CASSVDRGGQPQHF
TRBV5-1 13 CASSRTGDQPQHF